Presented here are 23 T cell receptor beta chains from one specimen sequenced in a study of OX40 agonist ivuxolimab in advanced cancers. Profiled with immunoSEQ multiplex PCR; TCRdb holds only in-frame clones, not every one. The sample includes tens of thousands of clones, about 87% of them seen just once. This sample comprised CD4+ or CD8+ T cells sorted from blood, obtained in a trial of the OX40 agonist ivuxolimab. The receptor source for this set is an adult with an advanced solid tumor such as melanoma, head and neck, liver or kidney cancer.

V is TRBV7-2 and J is TRBJ2-1; D is possibly TRBD1 or TRBD2 (5 bases each). CDR1 and CDR2 from the germline V gene are SGHTA and FQGNSA. The ends were cut back, 5 bases at V and 8 bases at J, with 22 bases in the middle. This CDR3 contains 16 residues. CDR3 protein: CASSLRPGPLVDEQFF. DNA for the CDR3: TGTGCCAGCAGCCTTCGTCCGGGACCCTTGGTCGATGAGCAGTTCTTC.

Here the CDR3 DNA reads TGTGCCAGCAGCTTACTAGGGGGGGGTAGCTCCTACGAGCAGTACTTC. Translation gives CASSLLGGGSSYEQYF. V is TRBV11-2 and J is TRBJ2-7; D might be TRBD2 (7 bases). The V gene lost 2 bases and the J gene lost 0 bases, with 14 bases spanning the gap. Germline lookup yields CDR1 SGHAT and CDR2 FQNNGV. CDR3 length equals 16 residues.

The chain joins TRBV4-1 to TRBJ1-3, with TRBD1 identical over 9 bases. The V gene's germline CDR1 is MGHRA and CDR2 YSYEKL. This CDR3 has 14 residues. V shed 4 bases and J 4 bases; nucleotides not matched to a gene: 2. The CDR3 sequence: CASSLGTGGNTIYF. CDR3 bases: TGCGCCAGCAGCCTTGGGACAGGGGGAAACACCATATATTTT.

The chain couples TRBV6-5 to TRBJ1-2; 8 nucleotides line up with TRBD1. The CDR3 has 15 residues. CDR1 MNHEY and CDR2 SVGAGI come from the germline V gene. Trimming removed 2 bases from V and 4 bases from J; junction bases left unmatched: 6. The CDR3 DNA sequence: TGTGCCAGCAGTTACCAGGGGGCCTCGGGCTATGGCTACACCTTC. Its translation: CASSYQGASGYGYTF.

The rearrangement joins TRBV11-3 to TRBJ1-1; 7 bases match TRBD1. The CDR3 is 13 amino acids. Trimming took 1 base from V and 6 from J; bases not matched to a gene: 2. Germline assignment: CDR1 SGHNT and CDR2 YENEEA. CDR3 bases: TGTGCCAGCAGCTTAGGGACAGGTGCTGAAGCTTTCTTT. Translation: CASSLGTGAEAFF.

The chain uses TRBV30 and TRBJ1-4; 7 bases are a match to TRBD1. The germline gives CDR1 GTSNPN, CDR2 SVGIG (reference sequence). With 3 bases clipped from V and 3 bases from J, the junction kept 7 bases outside the gene matches. The CDR3 contains 15 residues. The chain's CDR3 is CAWSISGTANEKLFF. The CDR3 nucleotides are TGTGCCTGGAGCATCTCAGGGACAGCTAATGAAAAACTGTTTTTT.

CDR3 bases: TGTGCCAGCAGCTTTTATCTAGCGGGGGGTCAAGAGACCCAGTACTTC. Translated, it gives CASSFYLAGGQETQYF. This chain links TRBV5-8 with TRBJ2-5; 11 bases match TRBD2. Losses at the gene ends were 2 bases for V and 2 bases for J; bases not matched to a gene: 5. Germline V CDR1 and CDR2: SGHTS, YDEGEE. The CDR3 is 16 amino acids.

V and J are TRBV7-9 and TRBJ2-5; TRBD2 is a possible D gene (6 bases). Trimming shortened V by 7 bases and J by 1 base, and 13 bases separated the two germline ends. Germline V gives CDR1 SEHNR, CDR2 FQNEAQ (reference sequence). The CDR3 consists of 14 residues. CDR3 in amino acids: CASTLIGGQETQYF. CDR3 DNA: TGTGCCAGCACCCTTATCGGGGGCCAAGAGACCCAGTACTTC.

The chain couples TRBV15 to TRBJ1-2, with a weak D call TRBD1 (5 bases). The V end was cut by 3 bases, the J end by 8 bases, with 16 bases between. The germline CDR1 and CDR2 sequences are LNHNV and YYDKDF (reference sequence). The CDR3 totals 14 residues. CDR3 coding DNA: TGTGCCACCAGCAGCCATGGGGAGGGGATAGGCTACACCTTC. The encoded protein is CATSSHGEGIGYTF.

The chain couples TRBV6-5 to TRBJ1-2; 10 nucleotides match TRBD1. V shed 0 bases and J 7 bases; nucleotides not matched to a gene: 5. The germline gives CDR1 MNHEY, CDR2 SVGAGI. This CDR3 region has 15 residues. The CDR3 DNA sequence: TGTGCCAGCAGTTACTCCGATGACAGGGGGCTTGGCTACACCTTC. It yields the protein CASSYSDDRGLGYTF.

The chain joins TRBV2 to TRBJ1-4, with D unclear. Germline values: CDR1 SNHLY, CDR2 FYNNEI. The CDR3 loop spans 13 amino acids. Trimming stripped 7 bases from V and 8 bases from J, with 14 bases between. CDR3 region: CASTPDGGEKLFF. CDR3 nucleotides: TGTGCCAGCACGCCGGATGGAGGAGAAAAACTGTTTTTT. Based on the CDR3 plus reference TRBV2 and TRBJ1-4, the full variable domain is EPEVTQTPSHQVTQMGQEVILRCVPISNHLYFYWYRQILGQKVEFLVSFYNNEISEKSEIFDDQFSVERPDGSNFTLKIRSTKLEDSAMYFCASTPDGGEKLFFGSGTQLSVL.

This clone was seen once. This chain links TRBV11-2 with TRBJ1-2; possible D gene TRBD1, 6 bases. The CDR3 runs to 15 residues. The V gene lost 1 base and the J gene lost 5 bases, with 14 bases spanning the gap. Per germline, CDR1 SGHAT and CDR2 FQNNGV. This CDR3 reads CASSLAPRTAYGYTF. Here the CDR3 DNA reads TGTGCCAGCAGCTTAGCCCCCCGGACAGCTTATGGCTACACCTTC.

This chain links TRBV11-3 with TRBJ1-1; a possible D gene is TRBD1 (6 bases). Germline V lookup: CDR1 SGHNT, CDR2 YENEEA. The CDR3 is 16 residues long. V was pared by 0 bases and J by 1 base, with 12 bases between. Here the CDR3 reads CASSLDGRGGNTEAFF. The CDR3 bases are TGTGCCAGCAGCTTAGATGGCAGGGGTGGGAACACTGAAGCTTTCTTT.

This chain connects TRBV5-1 to TRBJ2-5, with 10 bases matching TRBD2. J gave up 4 bases and V 3 bases, and 15 bases lay outside the gene matches. Germline lookup yields CDR1 SGHRS and CDR2 YFSETQ. The CDR3 has 18 amino acids. The CDR3 is CASSSPGMLAGVVETQYF. CDR3 bases: TGCGCCAGCAGCTCTCCTGGGATGCTAGCGGGAGTGGTAGAGACCCAGTACTTC.

This chain uses TRBV5-5 with TRBJ2-7, with 9 bases lining up with TRBD1. CDR3 size: 13 residues. The V segment lost 5 bases and the J segment 3 bases; nucleotides outside the gene matches: 3. The germline CDR1 and CDR2 sequences are SGHKS and YYEKEE (reference sequence). CDR3 sequence: CASRRGQGYEQYF. CDR3 DNA: TGTGCCAGCAGACGGGGACAGGGCTACGAGCAGTACTTC.

The chain combines TRBV7-8 with TRBJ1-2; 9 bases are a match to TRBD1. The junction had 6 bases not matched to a gene; V was cut back by 2 bases and J by 5 bases. Germline assignment: CDR1 SGHVS and CDR2 FQNEAQ. This CDR3 is 15 amino acids long. The CDR3 protein is CASSLNRDREYGYTF. The CDR3 DNA is TGTGCCAGCAGCTTAAATAGGGACAGGGAATATGGCTACACCTTC.

In its sample, this clone ranks as large. The chain employs TRBV5-5 and TRBJ2-7, with TRBD2 matching over 9 bases. J was trimmed by 0 bases and V by 0 bases; bases with no gene match: 7. The CDR3 loop spans 17 amino acids. Germline CDR1 SGHKS, CDR2 YYEKEE (reference sequence). CDR3 loop: CASSLVLGLAFSYEQYF. The CDR3 coding sequence is TGTGCCAGCAGCTTGGTCTTAGGACTAGCGTTCTCCTACGAGCAGTACTTC.

The chain is built from TRBV5-1 and TRBJ1-5, with D unclear. From germline, CDR1 is SGHRS and CDR2 YFSETQ. This CDR3 has 14 amino acids. Deletions cut 5 bases from V and 1 base from J, with 10 bases between. In DNA form, the CDR3 reads TGCGCCAGCAGTCCGGGCCAAAGCAATCAGCCCCAGCATTTT. Translating it yields CASSPGQSNQPQHF.

V usage is TRBV19 and J usage is TRBJ1-1; D is uncertain. V was shortened by 6 bases and J by 0 bases, with 14 bases between the two germline ends. The germline gives CDR1 LNHDA, CDR2 SQIVND (reference sequence). The CDR3 sequence is 15 residues long. CDR3 sequence: CASRLGSEMNTEAFF. The CDR3 nucleotides read TGTGCCAGTAGGCTCGGGTCAGAGATGAACACTGAAGCTTTCTTT.

The chain joins TRBV5-1 to TRBJ2-5; 7 bases are a match to TRBD2. This CDR3 has 17 amino acids. The germline V gene has CDR1 SGHRS and CDR2 YFSETQ. V lost 0 bases and J lost 2; bases outside the gene matches: 10. CDR3 coding DNA: TGCGCCAGCAGCTTGGAAGCTAGCGGACCCTATCAAGAGACCCAGTACTTC. Translated, it gives CASSLEASGPYQETQYF.

This chain uses TRBV7-2 with TRBJ2-1, with unresolved D. The V end was cut by 4 bases, the J end by 2 bases, with 6 bases between. The CDR3 extends over 13 amino acids. Germline CDR1 and CDR2: SGHTA and FQGNSA. The CDR3 bases are TGTGCCAGCAGCTCCCAGCCCTACAATGAGCAGTTCTTC. This gives the protein CASSSQPYNEQFF.

Worth noting for this clone: Distinct nucleotide sequences in the sample also encode this CDR3. The V call is TRBV5-1, the J call TRBJ2-2, with D possibly matching TRBD2 (7 bases). Germline CDR1 SGHRS, CDR2 YFSETQ. Trimming took 4 bases from V and 4 from J, leaving 14 bases between them. This CDR3 is built from 15 residues. CDR3 sequence reads: CASSLDGGATGELFF. In DNA, the CDR3 is TGCGCCAGCAGCCTCGATGGGGGGGCCACCGGGGAGCTGTTTTTT.

The sample holds one count of this clone. The V gene is TRBV5-4, the J gene TRBJ1-1, with no clear D. V dropped 2 bases and J dropped 3 bases, with 8 bases sitting between them. Germline V CDR1 and CDR2: SGHNT, YYREEE (reference sequence). This CDR3 spans 13 amino acids. CDR3 protein: CASSFSQYTEAFF. The CDR3 DNA follows: TGTGCCAGCAGCTTTAGTCAGTACACTGAAGCTTTCTTT.